The rows below give T cell receptor beta chains drawn from one sample of a study of T-cell reconstitution after alpha-beta-depleted transplantation in children. One entry per CDR3 protein, called by TCRdb with MiXCR from the PCR reads. The data show about 980,000 distinct CDR3 sequences, roughly 29% seen once. Sequencing used PBMCs, mostly from graft donor cells, obtained 360 days after TCRalphabeta/CD19-depleted stem cell transplant. These receptors were obtained from a boy younger than two who had a stem cell transplant for SCID, so the T cells may come from the graft donor. Each CDR3 is given with its conserved first and last residue. The D gene is left open where the match is weak. Where a row states a size, it is once, few, many or the class of an expanded clone; other rows omit it.

>few|TRBV4-1|TRBJ1-1|-
CASSQVRQENTEAFF
TGCGCCAGCAGCCAAGTAAGACAGGAGAACACTGAAGCTTTCTTT
>few|TRBV14|TRBJ2-5|-
CASSQDFRLSRKETQYF
TGTGCCAGCAGCCAAGACTTTCGACTTTCCCGTAAAGAGACCCAGTACTTC
>few|TRBV6-1|TRBJ2-1|TRBD2
CASRPIAGGFYNEQFF
TGTGCCAGCAGGCCTATAGCGGGGGGGTTTTACAATGAGCAGTTCTTC
>many|TRBV5-1|TRBJ2-7|-
CASSFFSEGSYEQYF
TGCGCCAGCAGCTTCTTTAGTGAGGGATCCTACGAGCAGTACTTC
>many|TRBV28|TRBJ2-5|TRBD2
CASSFFGTSLYQETQYF
TGTGCCAGCAGTTTTTTCGGGACTAGCCTTTACCAAGAGACCCAGTACTTC
>-|TRBV11-2|TRBJ2-3|TRBD2
CASSRGLALDTQYF
TGTGCCAGCAGCCGAGGACTAGCATTGGATACGCAGTATTTT
>-|TRBV24-1|TRBJ2-5|TRBD1
CATSDTPSTGGRLSQETQYF
TGTGCCACCAGTGATACGCCGTCGACAGGGGGGCGCCTCTCCCAAGAGACCCAGTACTTC
>few|TRBV5-1|TRBJ2-7|TRBD1
CASSPGQRPYEQYF
TGCGCCAGCAGTCCGGGACAGAGGCCCTACGAGCAGTACTTC
>few|TRBV12-3/TRBV12-4|TRBJ2-7|-
CASSFNSPLGTYEQYF
TGTGCCAGCAGTTTTAACAGTCCCTTGGGCACCTACGAGCAGTACTTC
>many|TRBV12-3/TRBV12-4|TRBJ2-2|-
CASSLRPGELFF
TGTGCCAGCAGTTTACGACCCGGGGAACTGTTTTTT
>few|TRBV25-1|TRBJ1-1|-
CASSAGPTEAFF
TGTGCCAGCAGTGCCGGACCCACTGAAGCTTTCTTT
>-|TRBV15|TRBJ2-1|-
CATSRAGLSYNEQFF
TGTGCCACCAGCAGAGCGGGGTTGTCCTACAATGAGCAGTTCTTC
>-|TRBV4-1|TRBJ2-7|-
CASSGMITYEQYF
TGCGCCAGCAGTGGCATGATCACCTACGAGCAGTACTTC
>few|TRBV11-1|TRBJ2-3|-
CASSPNYSGARGTDTQYF
TGTGCCAGCAGCCCAAACTACTCGGGGGCGCGGGGCACAGATACGCAGTATTTT
>-|TRBV28|TRBJ2-7|-
CASSPARAGDSYEQYF
TGTGCCAGCAGTCCCGCCCGGGCAGGGGATTCCTACGAGCAGTACTTC
>-|TRBV30|TRBJ2-7|-
CAWSVISGAGYEQYF
TGTGCCTGGAGTGTCATCTCGGGGGCCGGGTACGAGCAGTACTTC
>-|TRBV7-8|TRBJ1-1|TRBD1
CASSSQGARRNTEAFF
TGTGCCAGCAGCTCGCAGGGGGCGCGTAGGAACACTGAAGCTTTCTTT
>-|TRBV12-3/TRBV12-4|TRBJ1-2|TRBD1
CASSFWGTGVNYGYTF
TGTGCCAGCAGTTTTTGGGGGACAGGGGTTAACTATGGCTACACCTTC
>-|TRBV21-1|TRBJ2-1|-
CASSKPSGGPYNEQFF
TGTGCCAGCAGCAAACCTAGCGGGGGCCCATACAATGAGCAGTTCTTC
>-|TRBV9|TRBJ1-2|-
CASSVARSGYGYTF
TGTGCCAGCAGCGTAGCGCGGTCAGGCTATGGCTACACCTTC
>few|TRBV12-3/TRBV12-4|TRBJ2-7|-
CASSFGQRNYEQYF
TGTGCCAGCAGTTTCGGACAGCGGAACTACGAGCAGTACTTC
>-|TRBV29-1|TRBJ2-3|TRBD1
CSVRLRTGWTDTQYF
TGCAGCGTTAGACTAAGGACAGGGTGGACAGATACGCAGTATTTT
>-|TRBV5-6|TRBJ2-5|-
CASSLVGAGYQETQYF
TGTGCCAGCAGCTTGGTCGGGGCGGGGTACCAAGAGACCCAGTACTTC
>many|TRBV5-1|TRBJ2-1|-
CASSLEPGFNNEQFF
TGCGCCAGCAGCTTGGAGCCCGGCTTTAACAATGAGCAGTTCTTC
>-|TRBV9|TRBJ2-3|-
CASSVYTGSSTDTQYF
TGTGCCAGCAGCGTTTATACAGGGTCTAGCACAGATACGCAGTATTTT
>-|TRBV4-1|TRBJ2-7|TRBD1
CASSQDWRTGGTGEQYF
TGCGCCAGCAGCCAAGATTGGCGGACAGGGGGGACTGGCGAGCAGTACTTC
>-|TRBV7-9|TRBJ2-3|-
CASTPGLSTDTQYF
TGTGCCAGCACGCCGGGACTTAGCACAGATACGCAGTATTTT
>-|TRBV20-1|TRBJ2-7|-
CCAIAGTMGIYEQYF
TGCTGTGCTATTGCCGGGACGATGGGGATCTACGAGCAGTACTTC
>-|TRBV7-8|TRBJ2-7|-
CASSFQGFSSYEQYF
TGTGCCAGCAGCTTCCAGGGTTTTAGCTCCTACGAGCAGTACTTC
>-|TRBV6-1|TRBJ2-3|TRBD1
CASRVPGQGVWTQYF
TGTGCCAGCAGGGTACCGGGACAGGGGGTGTGGACGCAGTATTTT
>few|TRBV12-3/TRBV12-4|TRBJ1-2|-
CASSFIQGNYGYTF
TGTGCCAGCAGTTTCATTCAGGGAAACTATGGCTACACCTTC
>few|TRBV5-4|TRBJ2-2|-
CASSLQGGSNTGELFF
TGTGCCAGCAGCTTGCAGGGCGGCTCGAACACCGGGGAGCTGTTTTTT
>few|TRBV6-1|TRBJ2-7|-
CASSPHQGGGYEQYF
TGTGCCAGCAGCCCACACCAGGGAGGTGGGTACGAGCAGTACTTC
>-|TRBV5-1|TRBJ2-1|-
CASSLGWMVEIDEQFF
TGCGCCAGCAGCTTGGGGTGGATGGTGGAAATCGATGAGCAGTTCTTC
>-|TRBV9|TRBJ1-1|-
CASSATNTEAFF
TGTGCCAGCAGCGCGACGAACACTGAAGCTTTCTTT
>few|TRBV7-9|TRBJ2-5|-
CASSSRQKDQYF
TGTGCCAGCAGCTCTCGACAAAAAGACCAGTACTTC
>-|TRBV9|TRBJ1-2|-
CASSVVAGYGYTF
TGTGCCAGCAGCGTAGTGGCGGGATATGGCTACACCTTC
>few|TRBV2|TRBJ2-3|-
CASTKIRSTDTQYF
TGTGCCAGCACAAAGATAAGAAGCACAGATACGCAGTATTTT
>-|TRBV10-3|TRBJ1-4|-
CAISESFETNEKLFF
TGTGCCATCAGTGAGTCGTTTGAGACAAATGAAAAACTGTTTTTT
>few|TRBV20-1|TRBJ1-5|TRBD1
CSARGTGDQPQHF
TGCAGTGCTAGAGGTACAGGGGATCAGCCCCAGCATTTT
>-|TRBV24-1|TRBJ2-1|-
CATSDTQTPDEQFF
TGTGCCACCAGTGATACACAGACCCCCGATGAGCAGTTCTTC
>once|TRBV6-2/TRBV6-3|TRBJ1-5|-
CASDALRNQPQHF
TGTGCCAGCGATGCACTGAGAAATCAGCCCCAGCATTTT
>-|TRBV7-6|TRBJ2-7|TRBD2
CASSPGTSFSEQYF
TGTGCCAGCAGCCCCGGGACTAGCTTTAGCGAGCAGTACTTC
>-|TRBV7-2|TRBJ2-2|-
CASSPLAGRNTGELFF
TGTGCCAGCAGCCCCCTGGCAGGTCGGAACACCGGGGAGCTGTTTTTT
>once|TRBV29-1|TRBJ2-7|TRBD2
CSVAKRGGVYEQYF
TGCAGCGTCGCGAAGCGGGGGGGCGTTTACGAGCAGTACTTC
>many|TRBV20-1|TRBJ1-5|-
CSASLGVPGNQPQHF
TGCAGTGCTTCCCTTGGAGTCCCCGGCAATCAGCCCCAGCATTTT
>-|TRBV12-3/TRBV12-4|TRBJ2-3|-
CASNPALTSTDTQYF
TGTGCCAGCAACCCGGCACTTACTAGCACAGATACGCAGTATTTT
>few|TRBV5-5|TRBJ2-7|-
CASSPLGQPLSYEQYF
TGTGCCAGCAGCCCCCTCGGACAGCCTCTCTCCTACGAGCAGTACTTC
>few|TRBV20-1|TRBJ1-4|-
CSASAHRQSANEKLFF
TGCAGTGCCTCGGCTCATAGACAGAGCGCAAATGAAAAACTGTTTTTT
>-|TRBV9|TRBJ2-5|-
CASAGGGGRPETQYF
TGTGCCAGTGCGGGTGGGGGGGGGCGTCCAGAGACCCAGTACTTC
>few|TRBV11-2|TRBJ1-1|TRBD1
CASRYRGGEAFF
TGTGCCAGCAGGTACAGGGGGGGCGAAGCTTTCTTT
>few|TRBV5-1|TRBJ2-1|-
CASSFPSRDSYNEQFF
TGCGCCAGCAGCTTCCCCAGCCGGGACTCTTACAATGAGCAGTTCTTC
>few|TRBV6-5|TRBJ2-2|-
CASSYLRNTGELFF
TGTGCCAGCAGTTACTTACGGAACACCGGGGAGCTGTTTTTT
>few|TRBV11-1|TRBJ2-1|TRBD2
CASSSGGLAGEYSYNEQFF
TGTGCCAGCAGCTCAGGGGGACTAGCGGGGGAGTACTCCTACAATGAGCAGTTCTTC
>few|TRBV5-6|TRBJ1-2|-
CASSLPPGNSAGYTF
TGTGCCAGCAGCTTGCCGCCGGGCAACTCAGCTGGCTACACCTTC